This T cell receptor (beta chain) appears in the sequencing data of a study of T cells expressing NK-cell markers. Study summary: Cells sorted as CD3+CD56+NKG2C+, CD3+CD56+NKG2C- and CD3+CD56-NKG2C+ T cells supplied the TCR beta repertoires. Study-level findings and limits: Expanded clones of NKG2C+ T cells had an unclear HCMV specificity. For over 5 donors, the dominant NKG2C+ clonotypes made up about 1.0-7.0% of their CD8+ T cells.

Concerning this clonotype: Antigen specificity is unknown.

TCRdb re-called the 5' RACE reads and shows each CDR3 protein once, DNA omitted. Here the sample table reports about 460,000 distinct CDR3 sequences. This CDR3 is 13 amino acids long. CDR1 SGDLS and CDR2 YYNGEE come from the germline V gene. The sequence was collected from a woman aged 45-60 years in good health. Sequencing was carried out using blood T cells: a sorted CD56 or NKG2C T cell subset, CD4+ or CD8+ T cells, or bulk PBMC T cells (not recorded which). The chain is built from TRBV9 and TRBJ2-3; checking the TCRdb D call of TRBD2 is not possible without DNA. The CDR3 protein is CASSKLVTDTQYF.